The entry below describes one T cell receptor beta chain. Its antigen is unknown. Per-base quality was not reported, and no clone a single base away is much larger than it. Cut back by 3 bases and 3 bases, the V and J ends lie 7 bases apart. Based on the germline V gene, the CDR1 and CDR2 sequences are SGHRS and YFSETQ. The CDR3 numbers 12 residues from cysteine through phenylalanine. Only CDR3 DNA is held: 36 bases, read in frame from base 1. Synthetic TCR analog templates were spiked into each PCR to estimate absolute template abundance from read counts. TCRbeta CDR3 regions were amplified from genomic DNA with bias-controlled V and J gene primers using the immunoSEQ assay. Sequencing of rearranged TCRbeta segments was done at approximately 20X coverage. The paper's data handling went like this. Sequencing errors were corrected by clustering, and CDR3s were annotated against IMGT so that V, D and J genes could be assigned. Downstream analyses used only productive TCRbeta rearrangements and left out out-of-frame or stop-codon sequences. To compute clonality, Shannon entropy was normalized by the log of the number of unique productive sequences and then subtracted from one. Clones differing between time points or between blood and tumor were identified using Fisher's exact test with Benjamini-Hochberg correction, with an adjusted p below 0.01 applied as the threshold. This is the immuneACCESS table as TCRdb keeps it, with only in-frame sequences that have V and J called. A part of the clones is gone; compared with another copy, unresolved V genes explain less than half, and the rest is unexplained. That table is the source of V, J and clone size, and D and trimming were worked out from the DNA. Here the sample has about 76,000 clones; 91% occur a single time. 0.87% of the sample is held by the ten biggest clonotypes.

The sample's time point, from its label and the paper: peripheral blood 6 weeks after treatment start. A total of roughly 31 patients with locally advanced or metastatic urothelial carcinoma, treated at Memorial Sloan Kettering on a trial protocol, made up the cohort. Peripheral blood mononuclear cells were collected from each patient pretreatment and during treatment, giving between 1 and 8 total time points per patient. The Qiagen DNeasy Blood extraction kit was used to purify genomic DNA from total PBMCs and tumor samples. PBMCs were collected pretreatment and during treatment and were isolated and stored as previously described. This record belongs to a study of PD-L1 blockade in urothelial cancer (dated by TCRdb to about 2017). Context from the whole study: Every patient began therapy in 2014 and was given atezolizumab 1,200 mg intravenously every 3 weeks. Twenty-five of 29 patients were males with bladder-origin urothelial cancer, and about 65% of the roughly 29 reported a prior smoking history. An ECOG performance status of 0 or 1 was recorded for the patients, and 0 to 3 prior chemotherapy regimens had been received by the patients. Blood samples were analyzed 3 weeks after the start of treatment (second dose) and 6 weeks after the start of treatment. A median of roughly 140,000 T cells and 80,000 to 95,000 unique TCRs was obtained from blood samples, and a median clonality of around 0.08 was observed. The study, an exploratory multi-omic analysis, examined somatic, immune and clinical correlates of response to PD-L1 blockade with atezolizumab in urothelial cancer. Pretreatment tumor samples and matched peripheral blood, collected serially before and after atezolizumab treatment, underwent TCR sequencing. Durable clinical benefit was defined as a progression-free survival longer than 6 months, and TCR features were additionally tested against progression-free survival and overall survival. In the same patients, whole exome sequencing and RNA sequencing of pretreatment tumors were performed in addition to TCR sequencing. Several patients reached durable clinical benefit, while about 20 patients did not. Around 30 patients had pretreatment blood TCR-seq, around 25 had at least one posttreatment blood collection, and around 25 had tumor TCR-seq.

On the study overall, not on this receptor specifically: A pretreatment peripheral blood TCR clonality below the median was linked to improved progression-free and overall survival. Because the sample size was small (n of about 29) and many exploratory analyses were performed, the results are intended to be hypothesis-generating. At 3 weeks after the start of treatment, tumor-associated TCR clones in peripheral blood had expanded more in patients with durable benefit (n ≈ 22, p = 0.022).

This sample comprised PBMCs, obtained around atezolizumab (anti-PD-L1) treatment. The chain employs TRBV5-1 and TRBJ2-7; TRBD1 is a possible D gene, resting on 5 matching bases. The TCR sequence derives from an elderly woman with urothelial cancer. DNA sequence: TGCGCCAGCAGCTCGGACATCTACGAGCAGTACTTC. This encodes CASSSDIYEQYF. Full variable domain (CDR3 extended with the reference TRBV5-1 and TRBJ2-7 proteins): KAGVTQTPRYLIKTRGQQVTLSCSPISGHRSVSWYQQTPGQGLQFLFEYFSETQRNKGNFPGRFSGRQFSNSRSEMNVSTLELGDSALYLCASSSDIYEQYFGPGTRLTVT.